A selection of T cell receptor beta chains follows, all from one sample in a study of blood T cell repertoires in COVID-19. Generated by immunoSEQ multiplex PCR, the TCRdb table keeps only in-frame clones and is missing some. The sample has roughly 150,000 clones, approximately 88% seen once. The specimen was PBMCs or T cells enriched from blood (not recorded which). The receptors were sampled from a man between 65 and 80 years old who had been exposed to COVID-19. Both conserved end residues are part of each CDR3. D genes are given only for firm matches. Clone size appears in some rows only: once, few, many, or a class for an expanded clone.

j_gene	d_gene	len	abundance	v_gene	CDR3nt	CDR3aa
TRBJ2-1	TRBD2	16	once	TRBV27	TGTGCCAGCAGTTTAAAGGCGGGAGGGCCCTACAATGAGCAGTTCTTC	CASSLKAGGPYNEQFF
TRBJ1-1	-	16	-	TRBV15	TGTGCCACCAGCAGCCGGGGGGGACAATTGGGCACTGAAGCTTTCTTT	CATSSRGGQLGTEAFF
TRBJ1-1	TRBD1	14	-	TRBV6-2/TRBV6-3	TGTGCCAGCAGTTACTTAGGGGGCAACACTGAAGCTTTCTTT	CASSYLGGNTEAFF
TRBJ1-5	TRBD1	14	few	TRBV27	TGTGCCAGCAGTGGACAGGCAAGCAATCAGCCCCAGCATTTT	CASSGQASNQPQHF
TRBJ1-3	TRBD1	17	many	TRBV18	TGTGCCAGCTCGCTAAGGACAGGGGGCTCCTCTGGAAACACCATATATTTT	CASSLRTGGSSGNTIYF
TRBJ1-2	-	17	-	TRBV7-2	TGTGCCAGCAGCTTAGGGTTCGGGGGAGGGGAATTCTATGGCTACACCTTC	CASSLGFGGGEFYGYTF
TRBJ2-2	TRBD1	18	-	TRBV24-1	TGTGCCACCAGTGGTTTACCCACAGGGGGCTTGAACACCGGGGAGCTGTTTTTT	CATSGLPTGGLNTGELFF
TRBJ2-3	-	15	-	TRBV7-2	TGTGCCAGCAGCATAGGAGGGACTGGCGCCGCTACGCAGTATTTT	CASSIGGTGAATQYF
TRBJ1-1	-	15	-	TRBV6-5	TGTGCCAGCCGATGGGAGGCGGGGATGGACACTGAAGCTTTCTTT	CASRWEAGMDTEAFF
TRBJ2-1	TRBD2	15	-	TRBV28	TGTGCCAGCAGTCTCGGGACTAGCGGGGGCCAAGAGCAGTTCTTC	CASSLGTSGGQEQFF
TRBJ2-3	TRBD2	20	-	TRBV28	TGTGCCAGCAGTTTATGGACTAGCGGGAGAAATAGGGGTAGCACAGATACGCAGTATTTT	CASSLWTSGRNRGSTDTQYF
TRBJ1-2	TRBD1	17	once	TRBV4-2	TGTGCCAGCAGCCAAGGCAGGGGACAGGGAGGGATTTTGCGCTACACCTTC	CASSQGRGQGGILRYTF
TRBJ2-5	-	15	-	TRBV9	TGTGCCAGCAGCGTAGTACCCGAGCCCCAAGAGACCCAGTACTTC	CASSVVPEPQETQYF
TRBJ1-2	TRBD1	15	once	TRBV11-2	TGTGTCAGCAGCTTAGCGGAAGGGGGCAGCTATGGCTACACCTTC	CVSSLAEGGSYGYTF
TRBJ1-5	-	15	-	TRBV5-1	TGCGCCAGCAGGGTGACAGGTTCAATCAATCAGCCCCAGCATTTT	CASRVTGSINQPQHF
TRBJ2-2	TRBD1	15	-	TRBV4-3	TGCGCCAGCAGCCCGAAGGGACAGGGGACCGGGGAGCTGTTTTTT	CASSPKGQGTGELFF
TRBJ2-1	-	15	-	TRBV18	TGTGCCAGCTCACCACCGGCAGTTCCCTACAATGAGCAGTTCTTC	CASSPPAVPYNEQFF
TRBJ2-7	TRBD2	17	-	TRBV5-1	TGCGCCAGCAGCGCCAATTTACTAGCGGGAGGCTCCTACGAGCAGTACTTC	CASSANLLAGGSYEQYF
TRBJ1-2	TRBD1	16	-	TRBV7-2	TGTGCCAGCAGCTTAGTAAGACAGGGCGTACACTATGGCTACACCTTC	CASSLVRQGVHYGYTF
TRBJ2-2	-	15	-	TRBV5-1	TGCGCCAGCAGCTTGATCCAGGGAAGGACCGGGGAGCTGTTTTTT	CASSLIQGRTGELFF
TRBJ2-3	TRBD1	19	-	TRBV6-2/TRBV6-3	TGTGCCAGCAGTTACCCCGGGAAGGGACAGGTCATTTCCACAGATACGCAGTATTTT	CASSYPGKGQVISTDTQYF
TRBJ2-1	TRBD2	15	-	TRBV4-3	TGCGCCAGCAGCTGGGGGGAGGGAGTAACAGTTGAGCAGTTCTTC	CASSWGEGVTVEQFF
TRBJ2-1	TRBD2	17	once	TRBV19	TGTGCCAGTAGTATAGATCCGGCTAGCGGGCCGCTTAGTGAGCAGTTCTTC	CASSIDPASGPLSEQFF
TRBJ1-4	-	15	once	TRBV7-6	TGTGCCAGCAGCTTAGCGCGGTCAGGGAATGAAAAACTGTTTTTT	CASSLARSGNEKLFF
TRBJ2-7	-	17	-	TRBV14	TGTGCCAGCAGCCAATTTTCATCAGGGGCGGTAAATGCTACGCAGTACTTC	CASSQFSSGAVNATQYF
TRBJ1-5	-	14	-	TRBV29-1	TGCAGCGTCGCGACAGGTGGGGTCAATCAGCCCCAGCATTTT	CSVATGGVNQPQHF
TRBJ2-2	-	13	-	TRBV5-4	TGTGCCAGCAGCTTGTACGGCACCGGGGAGCTGTTTTTT	CASSLYGTGELFF
TRBJ1-2	-	14	-	TRBV30	TGTGCCTGGAGGGAGAAGGGGGATAACTATGGCTACACCTTC	CAWREKGDNYGYTF
TRBJ1-5	-	13	-	TRBV5-1	TGCGCCAGCAGCTTTACAGTTAATCAGCCCCAGCATTTT	CASSFTVNQPQHF
TRBJ1-2	-	11	-	TRBV12-3/TRBV12-4	TGTGCCAGCAGTTTAACATATGGCTACACCTTC	CASSLTYGYTF
TRBJ2-1	TRBD2	15	-	TRBV5-1	TGCGCCAGCAGCCCCCCTAGCGGGGACGACAATGAGCAGTTCTTC	CASSPPSGDDNEQFF
TRBJ1-2	-	17	-	TRBV2	TGTGCCAGCGATACAGGGACAAACCTTAAAGTTAACTATGGCTACACCTTC	CASDTGTNLKVNYGYTF
TRBJ1-1	-	15	-	TRBV5-1	TGCGCCAGCAGCTTAGGAGCTACTGCGAACACTGAAGCTTTCTTT	CASSLGATANTEAFF
TRBJ1-5	TRBD1	14	-	TRBV29-1	TGCAGCGTAACCACAGGGGGTAGGAGTCAGCCCCAGCATTTT	CSVTTGGRSQPQHF
TRBJ1-1	-	17	-	TRBV19	TGTGCCAGTAGTGGTGTGATGGCAGGGTCTTTAGGCACTGAAGCTTTCTTT	CASSGVMAGSLGTEAFF
TRBJ2-1	TRBD2	16	-	TRBV24-1	TGTGCCACCAGTGATTCCCTAGCGGGATCCTACAATGAGCAGTTCTTC	CATSDSLAGSYNEQFF
TRBJ1-2	-	13	few	TRBV27	TGTGCCAGCAGTTTAAATGGCCGCTATGGCTACACCTTC	CASSLNGRYGYTF
TRBJ2-7	-	15	-	TRBV7-9	TGTGCCAGCAGCTCCCAGCCGCAGGGATTGAACGAGCAGTACTTC	CASSSQPQGLNEQYF
TRBJ2-2	-	15	-	TRBV15	TGTGCCACCAGCAGAGATGCAGGGAACACCGGGGAGCTGTTTTTT	CATSRDAGNTGELFF
TRBJ2-7	-	11	-	TRBV3-1/TRBV3-2	TGTGCCAGCAGCCGTACCTACGAGCAGTACTTC	CASSRTYEQYF